This TCR beta chain was captured in a study of blood T cell repertoires in COVID-19. Study-level information: PBMCs, B-cell-depleted T cells, or T cells provided the cDNA or gDNA that made up the material.

The CDR3 contains 15 residues. V lost 2 bases to trimming and J lost 9 bases; unmatched junction nucleotides: 4. In germline, CDR1 is SGHRS, CDR2 YFSETQ. As originally analysed: It was from reference gene primer amplification that nucleated cell counts were estimated. Sequencing was performed with immunoSEQ multiplex PCR; in TCRdb, only in-frame clones are kept and a portion is missing. The DNA gave D and trimming, while V, J and clone size come from that table. The sample consists of 80,000 to 95,000 clones, over 65% of them appearing once. The chain combines TRBV5-1 with TRBJ2-3, with 15 positions matching TRBD2. The receptor comes from a woman aged 70-85 years with acute or convalescent COVID-19. The sequenced sample was peripheral blood. CDR3 DNA sequence: TGCGCCAGCAGCTTCGGACTAGCGGGGGGGCAGACGCAGTATTTT. It specifies CASSFGLAGGQTQYF.